This T cell receptor (beta chain) originates from a study of cytomegalovirus exposure and HLA in healthy donors. About the study: Membership in the Caucasian-associated ancestry cluster was found for approximately 85% of approximately 380 genotyped donors. Study-wide results and limits: The authors considered a cluster of highly shared sequence variants likely to be a sequencing artifact. TCR association rates varied by HLA locus in a later analysis, with DRB1 highest and HLA-C lowest. A list of approximately 160 TCR beta chains associated with cytomegalovirus was given.

As concerns this clone: Its antigen is unidentified.

The study ran its PCR with 60 Vbeta and 13 Jbeta primers. TCRdb keeps only in-frame clones here, not all; method: immunoSEQ multiplex PCR. The sample shows about 170,000 clones, less than 85% of them seen only once. Sample: PBMCs. The TCR sequence derives from a male donor in good health and CMV-seronegative.

CDR3 sequence reads: CASTLGQGEETQYF. Written as DNA, the CDR3 is TGTGCCAGCACCCTCGGGCAGGGTGAAGAGACCCAGTACTTC. The rearrangement uses TRBV7-9 and TRBJ2-5; TRBD1 might be the D (5 bases). V was trimmed by 7 bases and J by 3 bases, leaving 15 bases between them. The CDR3 has 14 amino acids. The germline V gene has CDR1 SEHNR and CDR2 FQNEAQ (reference sequence).